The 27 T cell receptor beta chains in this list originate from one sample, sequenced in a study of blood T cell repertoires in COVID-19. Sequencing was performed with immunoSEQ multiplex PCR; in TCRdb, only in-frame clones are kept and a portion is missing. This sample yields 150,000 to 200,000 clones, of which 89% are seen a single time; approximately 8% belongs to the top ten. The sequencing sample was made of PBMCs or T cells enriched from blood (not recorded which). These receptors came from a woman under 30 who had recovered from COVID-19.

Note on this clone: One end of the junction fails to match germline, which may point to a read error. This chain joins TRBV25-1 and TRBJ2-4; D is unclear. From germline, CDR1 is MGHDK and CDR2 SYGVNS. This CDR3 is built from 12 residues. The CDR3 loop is CASSEDQALWHF. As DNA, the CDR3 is TGTGCCAGCAGTGAAGATCAGGCTCTCTGGCACTTC. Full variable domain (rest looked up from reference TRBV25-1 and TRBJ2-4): EADIYQTPRYLVIGTGKKITLECSQTMGHDKMYWYQQDPGMELHLIHYSYGVNSTEKGDLSSESTVSRIRTEHFPLTLESARPSHTSQYLCASSEDQALWHFGAGTRLSVL.

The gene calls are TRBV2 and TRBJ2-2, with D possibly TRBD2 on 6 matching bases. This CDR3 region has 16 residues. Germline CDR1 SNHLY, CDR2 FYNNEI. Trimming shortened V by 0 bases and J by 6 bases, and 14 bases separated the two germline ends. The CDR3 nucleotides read TGTGCCAGCAGTGAAGCTGGGGGGTCAGTTTCCGGGGAGCTGTTTTTT. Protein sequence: CASSEAGGSVSGELFF.

The CDR3 region has the DNA TGTGCCAGCAGCACGACTTCGACAGGTGGCGAGCAGTACTTC. Translation: CASSTTSTGGEQYF. The V call is TRBV7-6, the J call TRBJ2-7, with D possibly TRBD1 on 6 matching bases. The CDR3 sequence is 14 residues long. The germline V gene has CDR1 SGHVS and CDR2 FNYEAQ. The V gene lost 5 bases and the J gene lost 6 bases, with 17 bases spanning the gap.

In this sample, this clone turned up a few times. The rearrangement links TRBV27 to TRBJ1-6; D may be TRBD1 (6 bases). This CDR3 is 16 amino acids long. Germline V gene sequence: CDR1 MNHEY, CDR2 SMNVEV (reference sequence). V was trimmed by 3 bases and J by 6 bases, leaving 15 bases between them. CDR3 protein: CASSFRSGHLNSPLHF. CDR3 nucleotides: TGTGCCAGCAGTTTTCGTTCGGGACACCTTAATTCACCCCTCCACTTT.

This CDR3 reads CASSQVDREQGELFF. CDR3 in DNA: TGCGCCAGCAGCCAAGTAGACAGGGAACAGGGGGAGCTGTTTTTT. The genes are TRBV4-1 and TRBJ2-2; the match to TRBD1 covers 7 bases. The CDR3 covers 15 residues. V shed 1 base and J 8 bases; nucleotides not matched to a gene: 7. Germline CDR1 reads MGHRA; CDR2 reads YSYEKL.

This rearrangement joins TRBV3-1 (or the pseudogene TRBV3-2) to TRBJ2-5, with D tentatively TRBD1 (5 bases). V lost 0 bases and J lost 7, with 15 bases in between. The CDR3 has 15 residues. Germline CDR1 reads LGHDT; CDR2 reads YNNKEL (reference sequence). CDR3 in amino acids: CASSQDLKGSGTQYF. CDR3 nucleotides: TGTGCCAGCAGCCAAGATCTTAAGGGGTCGGGGACCCAGTACTTC.

CDR3 protein: CASSPGTGPYEAFF. CDR3 in DNA: TGTGCCAGCAGCCCGGGGACAGGTCCCTATGAAGCTTTCTTT. The chain carries TRBV7-3 and TRBJ1-1, with 8 bases identical to TRBD1. The V gene's germline CDR1 is SGHTA and CDR2 FQGTGA. The J segment lost 7 bases and the V segment lost 5 bases, leaving 9 bases of the junction unmatched. CDR3 size: 14 residues.

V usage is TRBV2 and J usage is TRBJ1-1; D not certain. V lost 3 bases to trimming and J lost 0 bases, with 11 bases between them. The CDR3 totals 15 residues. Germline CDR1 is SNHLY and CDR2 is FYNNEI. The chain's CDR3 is CASSDPRFLNTEAFF. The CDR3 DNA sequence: TGTGCCAGCAGTGACCCCAGGTTTCTGAACACTGAAGCTTTCTTT.

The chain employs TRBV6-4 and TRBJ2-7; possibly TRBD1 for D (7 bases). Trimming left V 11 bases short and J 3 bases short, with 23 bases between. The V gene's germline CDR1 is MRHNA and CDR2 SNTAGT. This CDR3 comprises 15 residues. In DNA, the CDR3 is TGTGCCGAACCGAAGCCGCGGGACAGCTACTACGAGCAGTACTTC. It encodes CAEPKPRDSYYEQYF.

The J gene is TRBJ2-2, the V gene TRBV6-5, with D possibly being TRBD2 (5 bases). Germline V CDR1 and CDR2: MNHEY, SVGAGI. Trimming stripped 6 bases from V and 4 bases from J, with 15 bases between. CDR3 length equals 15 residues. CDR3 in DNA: TGTGCCAGCAGCGACCCAAAGAGGGTCACCGGGGAGCTGTTTTTT. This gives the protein CASSDPKRVTGELFF.

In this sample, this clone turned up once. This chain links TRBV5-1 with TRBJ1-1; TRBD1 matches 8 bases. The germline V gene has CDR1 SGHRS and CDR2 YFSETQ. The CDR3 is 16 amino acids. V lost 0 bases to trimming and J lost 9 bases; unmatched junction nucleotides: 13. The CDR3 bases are TGCGCCAGCAGCTTGGGGCAGGGGGCCGGCGATAGAAAAGCTTTCTTT. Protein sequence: CASSLGQGAGDRKAFF.

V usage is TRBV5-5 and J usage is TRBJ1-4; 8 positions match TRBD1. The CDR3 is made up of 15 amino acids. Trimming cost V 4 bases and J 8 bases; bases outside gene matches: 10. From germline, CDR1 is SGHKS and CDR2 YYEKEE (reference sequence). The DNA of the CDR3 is TGTGCCAGCAGCGGAATCGGGACAGGCGGAGAAAAACTGTTTTTT. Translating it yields CASSGIGTGGEKLFF. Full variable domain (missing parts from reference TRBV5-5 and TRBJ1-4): DAGVTQSPTHLIKTRGQQVTLRCSPISGHKSVSWYQQVLGQGPQFIFQYYEKEERGRGNFPDRFSARQFPNYSSELNVNALLLGDSALYLCASSGIGTGGEKLFFGSGTQLSVL.

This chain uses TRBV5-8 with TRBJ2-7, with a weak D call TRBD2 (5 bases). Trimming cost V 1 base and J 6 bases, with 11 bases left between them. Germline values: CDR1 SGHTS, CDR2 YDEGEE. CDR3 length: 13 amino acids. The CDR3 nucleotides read TGTGCCAGCAGCTTGATTGTGGGGAGCGAGCAGTACTTC. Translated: CASSLIVGSEQYF.

CDR3 coding DNA: TGCGCCAGCAGCCAAGTCGCAACTAATGAAAAACTGTTTTTT. Its protein product is CASSQVATNEKLFF. This sequence joins TRBV4-1 and TRBJ1-4; D unclear. The germline V gene encodes CDR1 MGHRA and CDR2 YSYEKL. The CDR3 is 14 residues long. Between the trimmed V and J ends, which lost 1 base and 0 bases, there was a span of 3 bases.

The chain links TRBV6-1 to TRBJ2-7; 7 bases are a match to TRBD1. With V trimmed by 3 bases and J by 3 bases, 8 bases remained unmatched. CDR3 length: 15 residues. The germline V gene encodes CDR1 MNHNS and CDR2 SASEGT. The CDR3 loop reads CASSERGLGNYEQYF. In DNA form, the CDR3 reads TGTGCCAGCAGTGAGAGGGGGCTTGGGAACTACGAGCAGTACTTC.

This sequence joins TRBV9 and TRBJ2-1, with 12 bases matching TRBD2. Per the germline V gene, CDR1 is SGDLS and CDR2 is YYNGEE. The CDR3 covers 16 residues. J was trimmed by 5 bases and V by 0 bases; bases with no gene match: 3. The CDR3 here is CASSVALAGGHNEQFF. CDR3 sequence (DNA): TGTGCCAGCAGCGTAGCTCTAGCGGGGGGGCACAATGAGCAGTTCTTC.

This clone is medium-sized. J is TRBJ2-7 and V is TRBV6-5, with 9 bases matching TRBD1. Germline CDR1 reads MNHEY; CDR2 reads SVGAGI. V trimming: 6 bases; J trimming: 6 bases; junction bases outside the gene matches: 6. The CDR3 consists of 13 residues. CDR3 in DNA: TGTGCCAGCAGCGAGCGACAGGGGGGCGAGCAGTACTTC. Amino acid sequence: CASSERQGGEQYF.

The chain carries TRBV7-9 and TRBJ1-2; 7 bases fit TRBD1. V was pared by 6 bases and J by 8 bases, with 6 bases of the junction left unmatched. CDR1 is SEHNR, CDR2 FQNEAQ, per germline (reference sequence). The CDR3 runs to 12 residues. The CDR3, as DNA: TGTGCCAGCAGTTTCGACAGGGCCGGCTACACCTTC. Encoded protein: CASSFDRAGYTF.

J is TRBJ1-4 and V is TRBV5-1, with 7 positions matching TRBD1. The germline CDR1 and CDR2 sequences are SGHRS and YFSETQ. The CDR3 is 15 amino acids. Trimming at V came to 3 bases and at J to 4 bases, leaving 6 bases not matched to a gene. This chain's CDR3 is CASSSSGGNNEKLFF. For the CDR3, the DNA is TGCGCCAGCAGCTCCTCAGGGGGGAATAATGAAAAACTGTTTTTT.

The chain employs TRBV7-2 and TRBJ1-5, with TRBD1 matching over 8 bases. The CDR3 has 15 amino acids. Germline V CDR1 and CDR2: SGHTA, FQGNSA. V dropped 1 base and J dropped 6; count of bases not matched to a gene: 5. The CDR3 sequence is CASSLVGTGFQPQHF. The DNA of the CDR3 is TGTGCCAGCAGCTTAGTCGGGACAGGCTTTCAGCCCCAGCATTTT.

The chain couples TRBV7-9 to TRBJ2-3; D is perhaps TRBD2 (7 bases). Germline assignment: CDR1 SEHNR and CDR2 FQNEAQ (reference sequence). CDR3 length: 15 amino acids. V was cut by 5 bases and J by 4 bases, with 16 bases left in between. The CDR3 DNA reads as TGTGCCAGCAGCCACGGGGGCGGGGGTGCAGATACGCAGTATTTT. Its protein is CASSHGGGGADTQYF. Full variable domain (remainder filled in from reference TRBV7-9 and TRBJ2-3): DTGVSQNPRHKITKRGQNVTFRCDPISEHNRLYWYRQTLGQGPEFLTYFQNEAQLEKSRLLSDRFSAERPKGSFSTLEIQRTEQGDSAMYLCASSHGGGGADTQYFGPGTRLTVL.

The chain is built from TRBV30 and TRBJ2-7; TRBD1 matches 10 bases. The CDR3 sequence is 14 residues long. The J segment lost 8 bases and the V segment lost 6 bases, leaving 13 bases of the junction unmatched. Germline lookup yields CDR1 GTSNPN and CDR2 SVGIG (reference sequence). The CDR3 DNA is TGTGCCTGTGCTCCGGGACAGGGGTTCACTAAGCAGTACTTC. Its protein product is CACAPGQGFTKQYF.

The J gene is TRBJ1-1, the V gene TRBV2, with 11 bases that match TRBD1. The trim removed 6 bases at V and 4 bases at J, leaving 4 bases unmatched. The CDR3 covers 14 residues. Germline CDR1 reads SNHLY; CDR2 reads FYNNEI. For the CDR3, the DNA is TGTGCCAGCAGGTCCGGGACAGGGGGCACTGAAGCTTTCTTT. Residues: CASRSGTGGTEAFF.

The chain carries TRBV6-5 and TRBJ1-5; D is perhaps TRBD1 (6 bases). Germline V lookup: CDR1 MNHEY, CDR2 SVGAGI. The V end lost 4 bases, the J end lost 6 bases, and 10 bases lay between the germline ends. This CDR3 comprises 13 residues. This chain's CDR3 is CASSLQGTQPQHF. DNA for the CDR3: TGTGCCAGCAGTTTGCAGGGGACTCAGCCCCAGCATTTT.

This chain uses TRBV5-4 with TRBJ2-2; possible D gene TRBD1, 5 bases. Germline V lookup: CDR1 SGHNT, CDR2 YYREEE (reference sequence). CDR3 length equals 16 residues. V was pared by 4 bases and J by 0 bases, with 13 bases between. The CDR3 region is CASSRKGAANTGELFF. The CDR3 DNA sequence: TGTGCCAGCAGCCGGAAAGGGGCAGCGAACACCGGGGAGCTGTTTTTT.

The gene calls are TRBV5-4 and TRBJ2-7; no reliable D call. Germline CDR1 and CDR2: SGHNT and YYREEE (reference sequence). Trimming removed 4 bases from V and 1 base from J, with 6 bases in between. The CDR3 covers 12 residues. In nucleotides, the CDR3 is TGTGCCAGCAGCCTTCAGTCCTACGAGCAGTACTTC. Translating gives CASSLQSYEQYF.

Here the CDR3 reads CASSLARVEQFF. The CDR3 coding sequence is TGCGCCAGCAGCTTGGCACGGGTCGAGCAGTTCTTC. The chain carries TRBV5-1 and TRBJ2-1; no clear D gene. This CDR3 has 12 amino acids. CDR1 and CDR2 (germline): SGHRS, YFSETQ. V dropped 0 bases and J dropped 10 bases, with 8 bases sitting between them.